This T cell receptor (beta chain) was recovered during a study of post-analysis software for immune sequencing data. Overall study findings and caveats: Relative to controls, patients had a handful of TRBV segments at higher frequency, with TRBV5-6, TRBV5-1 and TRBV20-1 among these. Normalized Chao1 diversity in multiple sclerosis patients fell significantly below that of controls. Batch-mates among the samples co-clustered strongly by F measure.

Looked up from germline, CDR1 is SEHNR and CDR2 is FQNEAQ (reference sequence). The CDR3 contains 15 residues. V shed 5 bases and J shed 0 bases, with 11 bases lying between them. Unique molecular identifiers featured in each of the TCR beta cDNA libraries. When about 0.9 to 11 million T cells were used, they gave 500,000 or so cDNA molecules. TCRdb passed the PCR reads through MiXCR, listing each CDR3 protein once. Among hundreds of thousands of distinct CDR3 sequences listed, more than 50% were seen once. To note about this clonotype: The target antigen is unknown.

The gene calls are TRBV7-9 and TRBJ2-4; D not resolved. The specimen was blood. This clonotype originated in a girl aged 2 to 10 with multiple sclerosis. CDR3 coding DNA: TGTGCCAGCAGCCCCGTGACGCTAGCCAAAAACATTCAGTACTTC. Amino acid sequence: CASSPVTLAKNIQYF.